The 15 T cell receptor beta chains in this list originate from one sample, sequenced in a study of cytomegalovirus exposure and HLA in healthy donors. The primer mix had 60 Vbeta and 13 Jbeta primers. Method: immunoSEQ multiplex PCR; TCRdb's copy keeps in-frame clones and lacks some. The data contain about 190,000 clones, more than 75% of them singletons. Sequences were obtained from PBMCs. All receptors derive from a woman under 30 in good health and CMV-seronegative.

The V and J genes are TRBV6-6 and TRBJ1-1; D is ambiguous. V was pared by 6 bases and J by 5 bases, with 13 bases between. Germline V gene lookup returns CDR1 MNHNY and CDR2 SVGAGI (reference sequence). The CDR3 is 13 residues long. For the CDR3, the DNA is TGTGCCAGCAGGCGAGGTGGGGAGACTGAAGCTTTCTTT. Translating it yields CASRRGGETEAFF.

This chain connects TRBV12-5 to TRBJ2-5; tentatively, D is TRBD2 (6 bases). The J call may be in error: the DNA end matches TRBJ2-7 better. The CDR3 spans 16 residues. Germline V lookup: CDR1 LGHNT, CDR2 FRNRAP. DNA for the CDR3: TGTGCTAGTGGTTTATCGGGTAGGGGACTCTCCTACGAGCAGTACTTC. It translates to CASGLSGRGLSYEQYF.

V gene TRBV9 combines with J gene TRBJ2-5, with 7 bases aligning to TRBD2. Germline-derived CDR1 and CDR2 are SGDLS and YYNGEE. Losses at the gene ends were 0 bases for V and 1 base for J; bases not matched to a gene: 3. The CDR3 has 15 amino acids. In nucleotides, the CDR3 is TGTGCCAGCAGCGTAGCTAGCGGCCTCCAAGAGACCCAGTACTTC. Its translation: CASSVASGLQETQYF.

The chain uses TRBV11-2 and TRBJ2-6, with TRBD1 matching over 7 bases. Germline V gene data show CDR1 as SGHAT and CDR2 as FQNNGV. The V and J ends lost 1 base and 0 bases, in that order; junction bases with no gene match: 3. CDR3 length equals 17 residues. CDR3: CASSLVYRGSGANVLTF. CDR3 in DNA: TGTGCCAGCAGCTTAGTATACAGGGGCTCTGGGGCCAACGTCCTGACTTTC.

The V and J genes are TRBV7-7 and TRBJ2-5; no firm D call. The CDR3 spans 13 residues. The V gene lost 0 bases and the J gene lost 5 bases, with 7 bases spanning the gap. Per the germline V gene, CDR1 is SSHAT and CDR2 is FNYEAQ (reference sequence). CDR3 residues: CASSLAHGETQYF. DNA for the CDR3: TGTGCCAGCAGCTTAGCCCACGGGGAGACCCAGTACTTC.

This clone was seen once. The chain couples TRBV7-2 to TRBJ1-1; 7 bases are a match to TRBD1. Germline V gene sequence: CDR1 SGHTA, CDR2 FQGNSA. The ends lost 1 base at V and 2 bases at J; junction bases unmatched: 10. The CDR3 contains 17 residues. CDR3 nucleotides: TGTGCCAGCAGCTTAGTCTACAGGGGCAAGAGAAACACTGAAGCTTTCTTT. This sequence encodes CASSLVYRGKRNTEAFF.

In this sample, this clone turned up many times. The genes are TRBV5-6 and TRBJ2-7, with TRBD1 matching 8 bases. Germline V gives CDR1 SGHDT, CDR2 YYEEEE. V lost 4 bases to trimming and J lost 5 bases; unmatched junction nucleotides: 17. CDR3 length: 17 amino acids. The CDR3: CASSQYLPEDREHEQYF. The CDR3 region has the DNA TGTGCCAGCAGCCAATACCTCCCCGAGGACAGGGAACACGAGCAGTACTTC.

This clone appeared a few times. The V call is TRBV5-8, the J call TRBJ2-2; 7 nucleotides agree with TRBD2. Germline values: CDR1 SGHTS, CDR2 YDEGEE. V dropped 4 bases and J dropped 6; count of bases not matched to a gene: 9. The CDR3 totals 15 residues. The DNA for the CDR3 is TGTGCCAGCAGCCGGGCTGCGGGGGAACCCGGGGAGCTGTTTTTT. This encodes CASSRAAGEPGELFF.

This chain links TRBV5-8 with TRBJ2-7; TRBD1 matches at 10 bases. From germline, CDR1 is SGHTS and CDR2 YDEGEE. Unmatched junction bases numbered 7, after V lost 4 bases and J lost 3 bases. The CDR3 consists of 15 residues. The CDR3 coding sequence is TGTGCCAGCAGCCCCGGGACAGGGGCTTACTACGAGCAGTACTTC. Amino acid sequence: CASSPGTGAYYEQYF. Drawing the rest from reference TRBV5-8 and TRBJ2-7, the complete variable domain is EAGVTQSPTHLIKTRGQQATLRCSPISGHTSVYWYQQALGLGLQFLLWYDEGEERNRGNFPPRFSGRQFPNYSSELNVNALELEDSALYLCASSPGTGAYYEQYFGPGTRLTVT.

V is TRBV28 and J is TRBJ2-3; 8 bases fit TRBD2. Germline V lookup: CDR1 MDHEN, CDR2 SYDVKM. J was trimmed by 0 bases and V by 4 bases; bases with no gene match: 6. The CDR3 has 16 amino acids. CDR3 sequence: CASSSRAGVSTDTQYF. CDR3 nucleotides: TGTGCCAGCAGTTCCCGAGCGGGGGTGAGCACAGATACGCAGTATTTT.

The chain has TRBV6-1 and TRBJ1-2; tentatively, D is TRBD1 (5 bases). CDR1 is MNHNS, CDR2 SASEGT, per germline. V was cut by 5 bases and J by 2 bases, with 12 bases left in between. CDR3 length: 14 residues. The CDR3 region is CASSIGEGNYGYTF. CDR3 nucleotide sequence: TGTGCCAGCAGTATAGGGGAGGGAAACTATGGCTACACCTTC.

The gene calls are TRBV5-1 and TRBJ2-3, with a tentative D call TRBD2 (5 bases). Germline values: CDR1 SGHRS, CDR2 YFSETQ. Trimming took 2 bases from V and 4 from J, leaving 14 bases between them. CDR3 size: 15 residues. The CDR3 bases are TGCGCCAGCAGCTTCTCAGAGGACTTGGCAGATACGCAGTATTTT. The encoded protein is CASSFSEDLADTQYF. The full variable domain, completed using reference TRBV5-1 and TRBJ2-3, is KAGVTQTPRYLIKTRGQQVTLSCSPISGHRSVSWYQQTPGQGLQFLFEYFSETQRNKGNFPGRFSGRQFSNSRSEMNVSTLELGDSALYLCASSFSEDLADTQYFGPGTRLTVL.

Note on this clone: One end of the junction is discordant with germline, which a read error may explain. DNA for the CDR3: TGTGCCAGCAGCCCCGGGACAGTGAATACTGAAGCTTTCTTT. It is translated as CASSPGTVNTEAFF. This chain connects TRBV7-2 to TRBJ1-1; 7 positions agree with TRBD1. Looked up from germline, CDR1 is SGHTA and CDR2 is FQGNSA. The CDR3 contains 14 residues.

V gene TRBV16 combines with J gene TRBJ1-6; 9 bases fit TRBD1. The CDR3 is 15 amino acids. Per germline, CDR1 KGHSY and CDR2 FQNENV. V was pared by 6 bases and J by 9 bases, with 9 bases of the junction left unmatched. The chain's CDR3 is CASRPTGGVSSPLHF. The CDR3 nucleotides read TGTGCCAGCAGACCCACAGGGGGCGTGAGTTCACCCCTCCACTTT.

CDR3: CASSLDPRGEQFF. CDR3 nucleotide sequence: TGTGCCAGCAGCTTAGATCCACGGGGTGAGCAGTTCTTC. V usage is TRBV11-3 and J usage is TRBJ2-1, with a possible D match to TRBD2 (5 bases). Trimming removed 0 bases at V and 9 bases at J, with 9 bases between. From germline, CDR1 is SGHNT and CDR2 YENEEA. There are 13 residues in the CDR3. The full variable domain, its missing parts supplied by reference TRBV11-3 and TRBJ2-1, is EAGVVQSPRYKIIEKKQPVAFWCNPISGHNTLYWYLQNLGQGPELLIRYENEEAVDDSQLPKDRFSAERLKGVDSTLKIQPAELGDSAVYLCASSLDPRGEQFFGPGTRLTVL.